This TCR beta chain was found in a study of T cells in Graves' hyperthyroidism and ophthalmopathy (dated by TCRdb to 2018 to 2020). About the investigation overall: Peripheral blood samples were taken at initial diagnosis, before any treatment was given. To identify TCR V-J signatures that set the groups apart, the researchers used a discovery cohort of about a hundred patients, made up of roughly 40 with Graves' ophthalmopathy and 57 with stable Graves' hyperthyroidism. Prospective prediction of ophthalmopathy was tested in an independent validation cohort consisting of about 20 hyperthyroidism patients and around 16 patients who later progressed to ophthalmopathy. The roughly 99 discovery patients were divided at random into training and test sets in a 7:3 ratio. The study also compared thyroid tissue and blood T-cell repertoires from 6 or 7 Graves' hyperthyroidism patients. Once sampling was done, hyperthyroidism patients were given methimazole at a starting dose of 30 mg daily, whereas ophthalmopathy patients were given high-dose intravenous methylprednisolone. The paper reports TCR Vbeta CDR3 sequencing of 140 or so peripheral blood samples: 40 to 45 ophthalmopathy, roughly 74 hyperthyroidism and 17 progressor patients. Beyond this particular receptor, the publication reports: A model built on a 13 V-J signature distinguished ophthalmopathy from stable hyperthyroidism, reaching about 89% sensitivity and 81% to 83% specificity in cross-validation and 80%/75% in testing. No statistical method was used to fix the sample size in advance, and group allocation was not hidden from the investigators. Most expanded thyroid clonotypes (frequency above 0.001) were also detected in blood, suggesting blood repertoires may reflect thyroid immune responses. In validation, progression to ophthalmopathy was predicted by the model with roughly 71% sensitivity and under 85% specificity, a median of approximately 7.1 months before onset.

The TCR beta CDR3 regions were amplified from RNA transcripts. The first round of RT-PCR for the TCR CDR3 was performed with the HTBI primer set and the Qiagen OneStep RT-PCR kit. Libraries were constructed in a second round of multiplex PCR, after which size selection and purification were carried out. The libraries were sequenced on an Illumina HiSeq2000 using paired-end 100 bp reads. The paper's processing steps were these. Raw data were processed with SOAPnuke, discarding reads with adapters, uncalled bases, mean Phred below 15, or no exact constant-primer or identifier match. High-quality paired reads were merged using COPE v1.2.5, and each unique nucleotide sequence was defined as a clonotype. MiTCR v1.1 was used to align clonotypes to the IMGT TRBV, TRBD and TRBJ reference segments. Analysis was restricted to V-J combinations with a frequency above 0.0001, which covered roughly 99% of repertoires. A TCS score was defined as the ratio between F50 (clonal expansion) and ExV (chaos), using BLOSUM62-based TCRdist between CDR3 peptides within each V-J. Welch's t-statistics and random forest reduced roughly 540 V-J features to 10 to 15, which were used in a naive Bayes classifier (R e1071). Using fastp trimming at Q25 and MiXCR clonotype assembly, TCRdb reanalyzed the public sequencing data and kept in-frame beta chains. A single entry per CDR3 protein holds the most common genes and DNA from its merged rows. TCRdb, rather than the study authors, made the V and J calls. The table for this sample lists roughly 520,000 distinct CDR3 sequences; approximately 25% of them were counted only once. 11% of the sample is taken by the ten largest.

The germline ends are 17 bases apart after V is trimmed by 2 bases and J by 1 base. The CDR1 and CDR2 encoded by the germline V gene are MNHEY and SVGEGT. The CDR3 spans 17 residues, from the cysteine through the phenylalanine. Only the CDR3 DNA is retained, 51 bases long and in frame from the first base. This clonotype came up many times. The antigen it binds to is not known. Base qualities are missing; no much larger clone stands one base away. Moderately to severely active disease, a Clinical Activity Score of at least 3, a NOSPECS grade of at least 4, and a duration under 3 months were present in ophthalmopathy patients. Exclusion was applied to patients with uncontrolled infections, other autoimmune diseases, pregnancy or lactation. Diagnoses were established on the basis of clinical symptoms, serum thyroxine and TRAb, thyroid ultrasound, and orbital computed tomography. PBMCs were separated from 10 ml of fresh peripheral blood using Ficoll-Paque density gradient centrifugation. Total RNA was extracted with Trizol reagent, and quality was checked on an Agilent 2100 Bioanalyzer.

This receptor was obtained from a woman in her thirties with Graves' ophthalmopathy. What was sequenced was blood. This receptor chain uses TRBV6-2 or TRBV6-3 and TRBJ1-1; TRBD1 is possibly the D segment (6 matching bases). Read as DNA, the sequence is TGTGCCAGCAGTTACAGGGCGGGCACAGGGACGAACACTGAAGCTTTCTTT. This yields the protein CASSYRAGTGTNTEAFF.